This T cell receptor beta chain was captured in a study of T cell responses to AZD1222 COVID-19 vaccine. With regard to this clone: Its antigen remains unidentified.

The data were produced by immunoSEQ multiplex PCR, yet TCRdb's version contains in-frame clones alone and is incomplete. The sample includes 75,000 to 100,000 clones, approximately 86% of them seen just once. The germline gives CDR1 LGHNA, CDR2 YNFKEQ. CDR3 length: 15 residues. Unmatched junction bases numbered 5, after V lost 1 base and J lost 5 bases. General observations from the study: Baseline seropositivity characterized only a handful of AZD1222 recipients.

The starting material was peripheral blood, obtained on day 0 of MenACWY control vaccination. The receptor comes from an adult in good health. The chain recombines TRBV4-2 with TRBJ1-5, with 7 bases lining up with TRBD1. The CDR3 nucleotides read TGTGCCAGCAGCCAAGCACAGGGGCAGGATCAGCCCCAGCATTTT. It codes for CASSQAQGQDQPQHF.